Below are 32 T cell receptor beta chains sequenced from a single sample in a study of blood T cell repertoires in COVID-19. The table came from immunoSEQ multiplex PCR; TCRdb's copy has only in-frame clones and leaves some out. Here the sample spans around 140,000 clones, about four fifths being singletons. Sequenced sample: peripheral blood. Receptors were obtained from a woman older than 75 with acute or convalescent COVID-19.

Only one count was recorded for this clone. The chain carries TRBV6-1 and TRBJ1-6, with 7 bases that match TRBD1. With 1 base clipped from V and 12 bases from J, the junction kept 9 bases outside the gene matches. The germline gives CDR1 MNHNS, CDR2 SASEGT. The CDR3 contains 15 residues. CDR3 bases: TGTGCCAGCAGTGAAGTTGACAGGGAGCCTGTACCCCTCCACTTT. Its protein is CASSEVDREPVPLHF.

The V and J genes are TRBV3-1 (or the pseudogene TRBV3-2) and TRBJ2-5; D is ambiguous. CDR1 and CDR2 (germline): LGHDT, YNNKEL (reference sequence). The CDR3 totals 12 residues. Trimming stripped 0 bases from V and 5 bases from J, with 4 bases between. The CDR3 spells CASSQDSETQYF. The CDR3 DNA sequence: TGTGCCAGCAGCCAAGATTCGGAGACCCAGTACTTC.

The V call is TRBV18, the J call TRBJ1-2, with D perhaps matching TRBD1 (5 bases). CDR1 and CDR2 (germline): KGHSH, LQKENI. V was shortened by 1 base and J by 6 bases, with 6 bases between the two germline ends. The CDR3 runs to 12 residues. CDR3 protein: CASSPQGNGYTF. The CDR3 region has the DNA TGTGCCAGCTCACCACAGGGGAATGGCTACACCTTC.

The V call is TRBV4-1, the J call TRBJ2-5; the D gene is possibly TRBD2 (6 bases). The V gene's germline CDR1 is MGHRA and CDR2 YSYEKL. This CDR3 contains 14 residues. Trimming removed 4 bases at V and 1 base at J, with 10 bases between. Here the CDR3 DNA reads TGCGCCAGCAGCCCGGGGGTCCTCCAAGAGACCCAGTACTTC. Its translation: CASSPGVLQETQYF.

V is TRBV5-4 and J is TRBJ2-1; 8 bases fit TRBD2. Trimming took 4 bases from V and 3 from J; bases not matched to a gene: 6. CDR1 and CDR2 from the germline V gene are SGHNT and YYREEE (reference sequence). CDR3 length: 15 residues. The CDR3 sequence: CASSGAGALYNEQFF. The CDR3 DNA reads as TGTGCCAGCAGCGGAGCGGGGGCCCTCTACAATGAGCAGTTCTTC.

This clone was seen more than once but under ten times. The gene calls are TRBV9 and TRBJ2-7; 11 positions match TRBD2. CDR3 size: 15 residues. Germline trimming cut 0 bases from V and 3 bases from J; bases unmatched to any gene: 2. Germline CDR1 SGDLS, CDR2 YYNGEE. The CDR3 is CASSVEGTSGYEQYF. Here the CDR3 DNA reads TGTGCCAGCAGCGTAGAGGGGACTAGCGGCTACGAGCAGTACTTC.

The chain links TRBV29-1 to TRBJ2-1; the match to TRBD2 covers 7 bases. CDR1 is SQVTM, CDR2 ANQGSEA, per germline. The ends lost 4 bases at V and 7 bases at J; junction bases unmatched: 7. This CDR3 comprises 13 residues. Here the CDR3 DNA reads TGCAGCGTTGGCGGGGGAGGGCCGAATGAGCAGTTCTTC. This codes for CSVGGGGPNEQFF.

The chain's CDR3 is CASGLAGGELFF. The CDR3 coding sequence is TGTGCCTCGGGACTAGCGGGCGGGGAGCTGTTTTTT. The chain has TRBV30 and TRBJ2-2; 12 positions match TRBD2. The ends lost 7 bases at V and 7 bases at J; junction bases unmatched: 1. Germline loops: CDR1 GTSNPN, CDR2 SVGIG (reference sequence). The CDR3 is made up of 12 amino acids.

This chain connects TRBV4-2 to TRBJ1-1; 10 bases are shared with TRBD1. CDR1 LGHNA and CDR2 YNFKEQ come from the germline V gene. V was pared by 8 bases and J by 11 bases, with 11 bases of the junction left unmatched. The CDR3 has 13 amino acids. In DNA, the CDR3 is TGTGCCAGCGAATCGACAGGGGGCAGGGGGGCTTTCTTT. Amino acids: CASESTGGRGAFF.

This CDR3 is CASTGQGGSYEQYF. In DNA, the CDR3 is TGTGCCAGCACTGGGCAGGGGGGCTCCTACGAGCAGTACTTC. The chain is built from TRBV5-7 and TRBJ2-7, with a weak D call TRBD1 (7 bases). TRBV5-7 is flagged as an ORF with uncertain function. V was clipped by 6 bases and J by 0 bases, with 13 bases between them. The CDR3 consists of 14 residues.

The chain uses TRBV3-1 (or the pseudogene TRBV3-2) and TRBJ1-5; a weak D match, TRBD1 (6 bases). Germline assignment: CDR1 LGHDT and CDR2 YNNKEL (reference sequence). This CDR3 comprises 13 residues. V lost 4 bases to trimming and J lost 5 bases, with 9 bases between them. The CDR3 spells CASSPGAYQPQHF. Here the CDR3 DNA reads TGTGCCAGCAGCCCAGGGGCCTATCAGCCCCAGCATTTT.

The chain recombines TRBV3-1 (or the pseudogene TRBV3-2) with TRBJ1-6; 8 nucleotides agree with TRBD1. CDR1 LGHDT and CDR2 YNNKEL come from the germline V gene (reference sequence). The V and J ends lost 1 base and 7 bases, in that order; junction bases with no gene match: 6. The CDR3 has 16 amino acids. Here the CDR3 reads CASSQARDRPNSPLHF. CDR3 DNA: TGTGCCAGCAGCCAAGCCCGGGACAGGCCAAATTCACCCCTCCACTTT.

This sequence joins TRBV9 and TRBJ2-7; 9 nucleotides align to TRBD2. Germline V gives CDR1 SGDLS, CDR2 YYNGEE. The trim removed 3 bases at V and 3 bases at J, leaving 10 bases unmatched. This CDR3 contains 16 residues. The CDR3 loop is CASSAAGRGGNYEQYF. In DNA form, the CDR3 reads TGTGCCAGCAGCGCTGCCGGGCGGGGGGGCAACTACGAGCAGTACTTC.

This chain connects TRBV2 to TRBJ2-2; 7 bases are shared with TRBD2. V was pared by 6 bases and J by 13 bases, with 14 bases of the junction left unmatched. Germline V lookup: CDR1 SNHLY, CDR2 FYNNEI. This CDR3 spans 14 amino acids. The CDR3 bases are TGTGCCAGCAGCGGCGGAACTAGCGCCCCCGGGCTGTTTTTT. This translates into CASSGGTSAPGLFF.

This clone showed up just once. This chain connects TRBV27 to TRBJ2-1; 9 bases are a match to TRBD2. Germline lookup yields CDR1 MNHEY and CDR2 SMNVEV (reference sequence). The CDR3 runs to 15 residues. J was trimmed by 5 bases and V by 1 base; bases with no gene match: 3. The CDR3 DNA is TGTGCCAGCAGTTTATGGTCTAGCGGGGACAATGAGCAGTTCTTC. As protein: CASSLWSSGDNEQFF.

This clone appeared a single time. The rearrangement joins TRBV19 to TRBJ1-4; 9 nucleotides align to TRBD1. There are 15 residues in the CDR3. With 10 bases clipped from V and 5 bases from J, the junction kept 11 bases outside the gene matches. Germline lookup yields CDR1 LNHDA and CDR2 SQIVND (reference sequence). CDR3 nucleotides: TGTGCCACAACCGACAGGGGGTATACAAATGAAAAACTGTTTTTT. This codes for CATTDRGYTNEKLFF.

In this sample, this clone turned up a few times. The CDR3 loop reads CASGGVSDTQYF. DNA of the CDR3: TGTGCCAGCGGAGGGGTTTCTGATACGCAGTATTTT. The chain has TRBV2 and TRBJ2-3; maybe TRBD2 (6 bases). This CDR3 spans 12 amino acids. Germline CDR1 SNHLY, CDR2 FYNNEI. V shed 8 bases and J shed 6 bases, with 12 bases lying between them.

V is TRBV14 and J is TRBJ2-1; perhaps TRBD1 as D (6 bases). From germline, CDR1 is SGHDN and CDR2 FVKESK. V dropped 2 bases and J dropped 9 bases, with 20 bases sitting between them. This CDR3 is 16 amino acids long. The DNA for the CDR3 is TGTGCCAGCAGCCAAATAGGCCTCCAGGGGTTAGGTGAGCAGTTCTTC. Protein: CASSQIGLQGLGEQFF. Full variable domain (rest looked up from reference TRBV14 and TRBJ2-1): EAGVTQFPSHSVIEKGQTVTLRCDPISGHDNLYWYRRVMGKEIKFLLHFVKESKQDESGMPNNRFLAERTGGTYSTLKVQPAELEDSGVYFCASSQIGLQGLGEQFFGPGTRLTVL.

This chain links TRBV19 with TRBJ1-2, with TRBD1 as a possible D gene (6 bases). CDR3 length equals 15 residues. V was clipped by 2 bases and J by 4 bases, with 14 bases between them. CDR1 and CDR2 (germline): LNHDA, SQIVND (reference sequence). The CDR3 DNA is TGTGCCAGTAGTATAACCGACAGGAGTGGCTATGGCTACACCTTC. It is translated as CASSITDRSGYGYTF.

The chain carries TRBV19 and TRBJ2-7; D is uncertain. Germline CDR1 is LNHDA and CDR2 is SQIVND (reference sequence). Trimming shortened V by 3 bases and J by 6 bases, and 12 bases separated the two germline ends. The CDR3 spans 13 residues. The CDR3 region is CASSIRLPSEQYF. For the CDR3, the DNA is TGTGCCAGTAGTATCCGCCTGCCGAGCGAGCAGTACTTC.

This clone was picked up one time. The chain recombines TRBV7-9 with TRBJ1-6, with 7 bases identical to TRBD1. The junction had 7 bases not matched to a gene; V was cut back by 5 bases and J by 6 bases. This CDR3 spans 15 amino acids. CDR1 and CDR2 from the germline V gene are SEHNR and FQNEAQ (reference sequence). The chain's CDR3 is CASSPQGSSNSPLHF. CDR3 in DNA: TGTGCCAGCAGCCCACAGGGGAGCTCTAATTCACCCCTCCACTTT.

This chain uses TRBV11-2 with TRBJ2-7, with D tentatively TRBD2 (7 bases). Trimming removed 0 bases at V and 3 bases at J, with 15 bases between. The CDR3 covers 16 residues. Germline V gives CDR1 SGHAT, CDR2 FQNNGV. Here the CDR3 DNA reads TGTGCCAGCAGCTTAGATTGGGGGCCGGGGGGCTACGAGCAGTACTTC. It yields the protein CASSLDWGPGGYEQYF.

The chain recombines TRBV6-1 with TRBJ1-5; TRBD1 agrees at 8 bases. V shed 2 bases and J 7 bases; nucleotides not matched to a gene: 4. The germline V gene encodes CDR1 MNHNS and CDR2 SASEGT. The CDR3 totals 14 residues. CDR3 residues: CASSEQGAGQPQHF. The CDR3, as DNA: TGTGCCAGCAGTGAACAGGGGGCCGGCCAGCCCCAGCATTTT.

This chain links TRBV27 with TRBJ1-6; 8 nucleotides line up with TRBD1. Germline trimming cut 0 bases from V and 7 bases from J; bases unmatched to any gene: 5. This CDR3 has 16 residues. Germline loops: CDR1 MNHEY, CDR2 SMNVEV (reference sequence). CDR3 loop: CASSLSGQGANSPLHF. CDR3 coding DNA: TGTGCCAGCAGTTTATCTGGACAGGGAGCGAATTCACCCCTCCACTTT.

The chain carries TRBV11-2 and TRBJ1-3; TRBD1 matches at 7 bases. The CDR3 loop spans 14 amino acids. Looked up from germline, CDR1 is SGHAT and CDR2 is FQNNGV. The J segment lost 7 bases and the V segment lost 0 bases, leaving 3 bases of the junction unmatched. The CDR3 nucleotides read TGTGCCAGCAGCTTAGAAGCACAGGGGAACACCATATATTTT. Translation: CASSLEAQGNTIYF. The full variable domain, in which reference TRBV11-2 and TRBJ1-3 provide the parts outside the CDR3, is EAGVAQSPRYKIIEKRQSVAFWCNPISGHATLYWYQQILGQGPKLLIQFQNNGVVDDSQLPKDRFSAERLKGVDSTLKIQPAKLEDSAVYLCASSLEAQGNTIYFGEGSWLTVV.

This CDR3 is CASSPRGSRGPYEQYF. As DNA, the CDR3 is TGTGCCAGCAGCCCACGAGGGAGCAGGGGGCCCTACGAGCAGTACTTC. This sequence joins TRBV7-9 and TRBJ2-7; 8 nucleotides line up with TRBD1. This CDR3 is built from 16 residues. J was trimmed by 2 bases and V by 5 bases; bases with no gene match: 11. Germline V lookup: CDR1 SEHNR, CDR2 FQNEAQ (reference sequence).

J is TRBJ1-4 and V is TRBV7-9, with D unresolved. CDR1 SEHNR and CDR2 FQNEAQ come from the germline V gene (reference sequence). Between the trimmed V and J ends, which lost 8 bases and 4 bases, there was a span of 17 bases. CDR3 length equals 15 residues. The CDR3 spells CASGALGGVNEKLFF. The CDR3 DNA reads TGTGCCAGCGGAGCCCTGGGAGGAGTTAATGAAAAACTGTTTTTT.

This chain links TRBV10-3 with TRBJ2-1, with D possibly being TRBD1 (6 bases). The CDR3 runs 16 residues. CDR1 ENHRY and CDR2 SYGVKD come from the germline V gene. V shed 0 bases and J shed 2 bases, with 11 bases lying between them. CDR3: CAISESSGAPYNEQFF. The DNA of the CDR3 is TGTGCCATCAGTGAGTCGTCAGGGGCCCCCTACAATGAGCAGTTCTTC.

The chain is built from TRBV4-3 and TRBJ2-3, with 7 nucleotides matching TRBD2. This CDR3 is 14 amino acids long. Trimming removed 0 bases from V and 6 bases from J; junction bases left unmatched: 3. CDR1 and CDR2 (germline): LGHNA, YSLEER. The CDR3 DNA sequence: TGCGCCAGCAGCCAAGATGGGGGGGTGGATACGCAGTATTTT. Translation: CASSQDGGVDTQYF.

DNA for the CDR3: TGTGCCAGCAGCGTAGAGAGCGGCTCCTACGAGCAGTACTTC. Translated: CASSVESGSYEQYF. This sequence joins TRBV9 and TRBJ2-7, with a tentative D call TRBD2 (5 bases). Germline V gene sequence: CDR1 SGDLS, CDR2 YYNGEE. The V end lost 0 bases, the J end lost 0 bases, and 7 bases lay between the germline ends. The CDR3 has 14 amino acids.

This chain links TRBV5-1 with TRBJ1-1; D unclear. This CDR3 is built from 13 residues. The V end lost 8 bases, the J end lost 1 base, and 12 bases lay between the germline ends. Germline V gene data show CDR1 as SGHRS and CDR2 as YFSETQ. The CDR3 loop is CASLLTPNTEAFF. In nucleotides, the CDR3 is TGCGCCAGTCTCCTAACTCCGAACACTGAAGCTTTCTTT.

The genes are TRBV5-1 and TRBJ2-7; 9 bases map to TRBD2. CDR3 size: 15 residues. J was trimmed by 2 bases and V by 5 bases; bases with no gene match: 8. Looked up from germline, CDR1 is SGHRS and CDR2 is YFSETQ. In DNA, the CDR3 is TGCGCCAGCAGATCGGTTCTAGCGGGGACCTACGAGCAGTACTTC. This codes for CASRSVLAGTYEQYF.